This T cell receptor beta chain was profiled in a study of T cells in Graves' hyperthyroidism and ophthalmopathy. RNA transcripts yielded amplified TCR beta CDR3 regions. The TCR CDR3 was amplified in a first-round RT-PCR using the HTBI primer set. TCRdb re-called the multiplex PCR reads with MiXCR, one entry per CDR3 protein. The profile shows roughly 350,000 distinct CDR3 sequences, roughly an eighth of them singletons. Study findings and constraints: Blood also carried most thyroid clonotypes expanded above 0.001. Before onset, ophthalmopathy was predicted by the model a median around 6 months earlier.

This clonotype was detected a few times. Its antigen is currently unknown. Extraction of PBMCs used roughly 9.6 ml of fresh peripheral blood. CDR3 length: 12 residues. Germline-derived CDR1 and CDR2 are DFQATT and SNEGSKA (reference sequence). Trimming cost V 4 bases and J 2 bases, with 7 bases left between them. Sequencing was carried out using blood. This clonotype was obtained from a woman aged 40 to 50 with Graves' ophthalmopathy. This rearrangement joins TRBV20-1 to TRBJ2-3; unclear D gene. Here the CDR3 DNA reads TGCAGTGCTACTCCATACACAGATACGCAGTATTTT. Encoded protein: CSATPYTDTQYF.